The rows below give T cell receptor beta chains drawn from one sample of a study of shared clonotypes between healthy human individuals. TCRdb keeps only in-frame clones here, not all; method: immunoSEQ multiplex PCR. The sample has hundreds of thousands of clones; around 72% are singletons. Sample: memory CD4+ T cells sorted from blood. These receptor sequences come from a young woman in good health. CDR3s include the opening cysteine and the closing phenylalanine or tryptophan. The D gene is left open where the match is weak. Clone size appears in some rows only: once, few, many, or a class for an expanded clone.

TRBD1,NA,TRBV29-1,TRBJ1-2,CSSGGTGDRYGYTF,TGCAGCTCCGGTGGGACAGGGGATCGCTATGGCTACACCTTC
TRBD1,NA,TRBV7-7,TRBJ2-5,CASSPYGQGQETQYF,TGTGCCAGCAGCCCCTACGGACAGGGACAAGAGACCCAGTACTTC
NA,NA,TRBV30,TRBJ2-1,CAWTLANEQFF,TGTGCCTGGACCCTCGCCAATGAGCAGTTCTTC
TRBD1,NA,TRBV5-8,TRBJ1-4,CASSGNRGRREKLFF,TGTGCCAGCAGCGGAAACAGGGGGCGCCGAGAAAAACTGTTTTTT
NA,once,TRBV5-1,TRBJ2-3,CASSYNRVPGDTQYF,TGCGCCAGCAGCTATAACAGGGTCCCTGGGGATACGCAGTATTTT
TRBD2,many,TRBV28,TRBJ2-3,CASSQLAGFDTQYF,TGTGCCAGCAGTCAGCTAGCGGGATTTGATACGCAGTATTTT
NA,NA,TRBV19,TRBJ1-3,CASRTQTGTGNTIYF,TGTGCCAGTAGAACTCAAACAGGGACTGGAAACACCATATATTTT
NA,NA,TRBV19,TRBJ1-1,CASSIPNRVSEAFF,TGTGCCAGTAGTATCCCGAACAGGGTGTCTGAAGCTTTCTTT
NA,NA,TRBV7-2,TRBJ2-7,CASSLGAGFSYEQYF,TGTGCCAGCAGCTTAGGGGCGGGATTCTCCTACGAGCAGTACTTC
TRBD2,NA,TRBV10-3,TRBJ2-3,CAISATLAGRGADTQYF,TGTGCCATCAGTGCCACCCTAGCGGGACGTGGCGCAGATACGCAGTATTTT
TRBD1,NA,TRBV2,TRBJ1-2,CASSDTQGAYGYTF,TGTGCCAGCAGTGACACACAGGGGGCTTATGGCTACACCTTC
NA,once,TRBV30,TRBJ1-1,CAWSPQGYTEAFF,TGTGCCTGGAGTCCTCAGGGTTATACTGAAGCTTTCTTT
TRBD2,NA,TRBV5-1,TRBJ2-5,CASSGGTSLQETQYF,TGCGCCAGCAGTGGCGGGACTAGCTTACAAGAGACCCAGTACTTC
TRBD1,NA,TRBV29-1,TRBJ1-2,CSVEPTGGSTGYTF,TGCAGCGTGGAGCCCACAGGGGGGAGTACAGGCTACACCTTC
TRBD1,NA,TRBV27,TRBJ1-2,CASSAQDRGGYTF,TGTGCCAGCAGTGCCCAGGACAGGGGTGGCTACACCTTC
NA,many,TRBV4-1,TRBJ1-4,CASSQGATNEKLFF,TGCGCCAGCAGCCAAGGGGCGACTAATGAAAAACTGTTTTTT
NA,NA,TRBV6-1,TRBJ2-1,CASSDGRAKGTYNEQFF,TGTGCCAGCAGTGATGGCCGGGCCAAAGGCACCTACAATGAGCAGTTCTTC
NA,NA,TRBV12-5,TRBJ2-1,CASGLAAAGSDEQFF,TGTGCTAGTGGTTTGGCAGCGGCCGGAAGCGATGAGCAGTTCTTC
NA,NA,TRBV27,TRBJ1-4,CASSSLQEKLFF,TGTGCCAGCAGTTCTTTACAGGAAAAACTGTTTTTT
NA,NA,TRBV4-2,TRBJ2-1,CASSQDSPRGQFF,TGTGCCAGCAGCCAAGATAGCCCCCGGGGGCAGTTCTTC
NA,NA,TRBV20-1,TRBJ2-5,CSAKGRETQYF,TGCAGTGCGAAGGGGCGAGAGACCCAGTACTTC
TRBD2,NA,TRBV27,TRBJ2-1,CASTGSPGGTSGIYEQFF,TGTGCCAGCACCGGCAGCCCGGGCGGGACTAGCGGGATCTATGAGCAGTTCTTC
NA,NA,TRBV7-8,TRBJ2-7,CASSLPGRDEQYF,TGTGCCAGCAGCTTACCGGGCCGGGACGAGCAGTACTTC
NA,NA,TRBV29-1,TRBJ2-7,CSVGTPGSYEQYF,TGCAGCGTTGGAACTCCCGGGTCCTACGAGCAGTACTTC
NA,few,TRBV10-1,TRBJ2-2,CASSPTGSGELFF,TGCGCCAGCAGTCCAACAGGGTCCGGGGAGCTGTTTTTT
NA,NA,TRBV5-1,TRBJ2-7,CASSLAQASYEQYF,TGCGCCAGCAGCTTGGCACAGGCCAGCTACGAGCAGTACTTC
NA,NA,TRBV9,TRBJ2-6,CASSPIQRANVLTF,TGTGCCAGCAGCCCAATTCAGCGGGCCAACGTCCTGACTTTC
NA,few,TRBV25-1,TRBJ2-2,CASSELDSGELFF,TGTGCCAGCAGTGAACTCGATAGCGGGGAGCTGTTTTTT
TRBD1,NA,TRBV5-1,TRBJ1-1,CASSLLPTGQGARTEAFF,TGCGCCAGCAGCTTACTACCAACGGGACAGGGGGCCAGGACTGAAGCTTTCTTT
NA,NA,TRBV19,TRBJ1-5,CASRPRSGYQPQHF,TGTGCCAGTAGGCCCCGGTCAGGGTATCAGCCCCAGCATTTT
NA,NA,TRBV11-3,TRBJ2-1,CASSNGDFSTGRQFF,TGTGCCAGCAGCAACGGGGACTTTTCCACTGGTCGGCAGTTCTTC
NA,NA,TRBV28,TRBJ2-1,CASLRNTYNEQFF,TGTGCCAGTCTCAGGAATACCTACAATGAGCAGTTCTTC
TRBD1,NA,TRBV23-1,TRBJ1-3,CASRKKTGAGNTIYF,TGCGCCAGCAGGAAAAAGACAGGGGCCGGAAACACCATATATTTT
NA,NA,TRBV28,TRBJ1-5,CASSLSGGPQPQHF,TGTGCCAGCAGTTTATCCGGGGGCCCTCAGCCCCAGCATTTT
TRBD2,NA,TRBV18,TRBJ2-7,CASSPTTSGSYEQYF,TGTGCCAGCTCACCCACGACTAGCGGGAGCTACGAGCAGTACTTC
NA,few,TRBV11-2,TRBJ2-2,CASSFSGNTGELFF,TGTGCCAGCAGCTTTAGCGGGAACACCGGGGAGCTGTTTTTT
TRBD2,NA,TRBV2,TRBJ2-1,CASATGSGRGKNHNEQFF,TGTGCCAGCGCAACAGGAAGCGGGAGGGGAAAGAACCACAATGAGCAGTTCTTC
TRBD2,NA,TRBV19,TRBJ2-5,CASRRREWETQYF,TGTGCCAGTAGGAGGCGGGAGTGGGAGACCCAGTACTTC
TRBD2,few,TRBV30,TRBJ2-2,CAWKWGGPGELFF,TGTGCCTGGAAATGGGGGGGTCCCGGGGAGCTGTTTTTT
NA,NA,TRBV2,TRBJ1-4,CASRQDAGQLEKLFF,TGTGCCAGCAGGCAGGACGCGGGACAACTTGAAAAACTGTTTTTT
NA,NA,TRBV4-1,TRBJ2-3,CASSQIGGAASTDTQYF,TGCGCCAGCAGCCAAATAGGAGGGGCTGCCTCGACAGATACGCAGTATTTT
TRBD2,NA,TRBV18,TRBJ2-3,CASSPPGLAGDTQYF,TGTGCCAGCTCACCTCCCGGACTAGCGGGAGATACGCAGTATTTT
NA,NA,TRBV5-1,TRBJ1-1,CASSFWDETEAFF,TGCGCCAGCAGCTTCTGGGATGAAACTGAAGCTTTCTTT
NA,NA,TRBV4-1,TRBJ2-6,CASSQVPRVGGANVLTF,TGCGCCAGCAGCCAAGTCCCCCGAGTGGGGGGGGCCAACGTCCTGACTTTC
NA,few,TRBV11-2,TRBJ1-3,CASSPTGPGNTIYF,TGTGCCAGCAGCCCGACTGGGCCTGGAAACACCATATATTTT
NA,NA,TRBV19,TRBJ1-1,CASSIDPYGVTEAFF,TGTGCCAGTAGTATAGATCCTTACGGCGTCACTGAAGCTTTCTTT
TRBD1,NA,TRBV4-1,TRBJ2-2,CASSHGQGINTGELFF,TGCGCCAGCAGTCATGGACAGGGGATCAACACCGGGGAGCTGTTTTTT
NA,NA,TRBV5-6,TRBJ2-7,CASSNPHGFSYEQYF,TGTGCCAGCAGCAACCCCCACGGATTCTCCTACGAGCAGTACTTC
NA,NA,TRBV21-1,TRBJ2-2,CASTREANTGELFF,TGTGCCAGCACGCGGGAGGCGAACACCGGGGAGCTGTTTTTT
NA,NA,TRBV10-3,TRBJ1-5,CAISAGGEAPQHF,TGTGCCATCAGTGCGGGGGGCGAAGCGCCCCAGCATTTT
TRBD2,NA,TRBV19,TRBJ2-7,CASSLSGRPYEQYF,TGTGCCAGTAGCCTTAGCGGGAGGCCGTACGAGCAGTACTTC
NA,NA,TRBV19,TRBJ2-7,CASSMGAPFLYEQYF,TGTGCCAGTAGTATGGGGGCCCCATTTCTCTACGAGCAGTACTTC
NA,NA,TRBV5-1,TRBJ1-1,CASSPEPGANTEAFF,TGCGCCAGCAGCCCCGAGCCAGGGGCGAACACTGAAGCTTTCTTT
NA,NA,TRBV7-9,TRBJ1-3,CAISGAHSGNTIYF,TGTGCCATTTCCGGGGCTCACTCTGGAAACACCATATATTTT
NA,few,TRBV19,TRBJ2-7,CASSIAAAPQGQYF,TGTGCCAGTAGTATAGCTGCGGCCCCCCAAGGGCAGTACTTC
NA,NA,TRBV25-1,TRBJ2-5,CASSESRGPNRETQYF,TGTGCCAGCAGTGAATCCCGGGGCCCGAACCGGGAGACCCAGTACTTC
TRBD1,few,TRBV16,TRBJ2-2,CASSQQGQGNTGELFF,TGTGCCAGCAGCCAGCAGGGACAGGGGAACACCGGGGAGCTGTTTTTT